These 9 T cell receptor beta chains were all obtained from the same sample, sequenced in a study of neoadjuvant anti-PD-1 for oral cavity cancer. Here immunoSEQ multiplex PCR was the method, and the copy in TCRdb shows in-frame clones only, minus some. Among approximately 35,000 clones listed, around 87% were seen once. The specimen was PBMCs, collected before nivolumab (anti-PD-1) treatment. Receptors were obtained from a person between 35 and 79 years old with oral cavity squamous cell carcinoma.

The chain carries TRBV27 and TRBJ1-1; D is perhaps TRBD1 (5 bases). Deletions cut 3 bases from V and 1 base from J, with 6 bases between. Germline V lookup: CDR1 MNHEY, CDR2 SMNVEV (reference sequence). The CDR3 extends over 13 amino acids. Here the CDR3 reads CASSLGRNTEAFF. In DNA, the CDR3 is TGTGCCAGCAGTTTGGGGCGGAACACTGAAGCTTTCTTT.

This chain connects TRBV7-9 to TRBJ2-5; maybe TRBD2 (6 bases). With 4 bases removed from V and 1 base from J, the gap between germline ends came to 13 bases. From germline, CDR1 is SEHNR and CDR2 FQNEAQ (reference sequence). CDR3 size: 15 residues. The CDR3 nucleotides read TGTGCCAGCAGCTCCAGGAGGGGAAGCCAAGAGACCCAGTACTTC. This gives the protein CASSSRRGSQETQYF. The full variable domain, with the rest looked up from reference TRBV7-9 and TRBJ2-5, is DTGVSQNPRHKITKRGQNVTFRCDPISEHNRLYWYRQTLGQGPEFLTYFQNEAQLEKSRLLSDRFSAERPKGSFSTLEIQRTEQGDSAMYLCASSSRRGSQETQYFGPGTRLLVL.

This clone is large (0.1 to 1%) in the sample. The rearrangement joins TRBV28 to TRBJ1-5; D perhaps matches TRBD1 (6 bases). Germline V gene lookup returns CDR1 MDHEN and CDR2 SYDVKM. The germline V and J ends were trimmed by 10 bases and 3 bases, with 13 bases remaining between them. This CDR3 is built from 13 residues. The CDR3 DNA follows: TGTGCCACGGGACAAGTCTCCAATCAGCCCCAGCATTTT. The encoded protein is CATGQVSNQPQHF.

The chain couples TRBV12-5 to TRBJ2-2, with TRBD1 matching 7 bases. V dropped 9 bases and J dropped 2; count of bases not matched to a gene: 3. The CDR3 is 13 residues long. Germline CDR1 reads LGHNT; CDR2 reads FRNRAP. In DNA, the CDR3 is TGTGCTAGGGGGACAGACAACACCGGGGAGCTGTTTTTT. This encodes CARGTDNTGELFF.

A few counts support this clone. The rearrangement uses TRBV9 and TRBJ2-1, with D tentatively TRBD2 (6 bases). This CDR3 has 15 amino acids. Germline CDR1 SGDLS, CDR2 YYNGEE. Between the trimmed V and J ends, which lost 0 bases and 3 bases, there was a span of 10 bases. The CDR3 region has the DNA TGTGCCAGCAGCGTAGGGGTAGCGGTCTACAATGAGCAGTTCTTC. Translated, it gives CASSVGVAVYNEQFF.

The rearrangement links TRBV18 to TRBJ1-5, with TRBD1 as a possible D gene (5 bases). V was pared by 3 bases and J by 2 bases, with 11 bases between. Germline assignment: CDR1 KGHSH and CDR2 LQKENI. There are 15 residues in the CDR3. CDR3 loop: CASSPTGGGNQPQHF. In DNA form, the CDR3 reads TGTGCCAGCTCACCCACCGGAGGGGGCAATCAGCCCCAGCATTTT.

The chain links TRBV7-6 to TRBJ2-1; D not resolved. Germline V gene data show CDR1 as SGHVS and CDR2 as FNYEAQ. V lost 5 bases and J 6 bases, leaving 17 bases between the germline ends. The CDR3 is 15 amino acids. In DNA form, the CDR3 reads TGTGCCAGCAGCCAAATCGCGAGCCCGGGCAATGAGCAGTTCTTC. Encoded protein: CASSQIASPGNEQFF.

V is TRBV7-2 and J is TRBJ1-2; maybe TRBD1 (5 bases). With 2 bases removed from V and 3 bases from J, the gap between germline ends came to 16 bases. CDR1 SGHTA and CDR2 FQGNSA come from the germline V gene. CDR3 size: 16 residues. The CDR3 loop is CASSLPPAGKDYGYTF. Here the CDR3 DNA reads TGTGCCAGCAGCTTACCCCCGGCAGGGAAGGACTATGGCTACACCTTC.

The gene calls are TRBV10-2 and TRBJ2-7; no clear D gene. The CDR3 runs 12 residues. CDR1 WSHSY and CDR2 SAAADI come from the germline V gene. Deletions cut 6 bases from V and 0 bases from J, with 6 bases between. CDR3 in DNA: TGCGCCAGCAGCCTCAGCTCCTACGAGCAGTACTTC. Translation gives CASSLSSYEQYF.